This T cell receptor (beta chain) was observed in a study of T cells in Graves' hyperthyroidism and ophthalmopathy (dated by TCRdb to the late 2010s). Study-level background: Peripheral blood was sampled at the time of initial diagnosis, prior to any treatment. TCR V-J signatures able to tell the groups apart were searched for in a discovery cohort of approximately 95 patients, of whom around 42 had Graves' ophthalmopathy and roughly 57 had stable Graves' hyperthyroidism. Prospective prediction of ophthalmopathy was tested in an independent validation cohort consisting of some 19 hyperthyroidism patients and approximately 16 patients who later progressed to ophthalmopathy. The 100 discovery patients were randomly split 7:3 into training and test sets. Thyroid tissue and blood T-cell repertoires from six Graves' hyperthyroidism patients were also compared in the study. After blood sampling, hyperthyroidism patients were treated with methimazole at a starting dose of 30 mg daily, and ophthalmopathy patients were treated with high-dose intravenous methylprednisolone. According to the paper, TCR Vbeta CDR3 sequencing was carried out on roughly 130 peripheral blood samples, which came from more than 40 ophthalmopathy, under 85 hyperthyroidism and around 17 progressor patients. Paper-wide results and their limitations: In validation, the model predicted progression to ophthalmopathy with around 71% sensitivity and roughly 72% specificity, a median of about six months before onset. Most expanded thyroid clonotypes (frequency above 0.001) were also detected in blood, a finding suggesting that blood repertoires may reflect thyroid immune responses. Ophthalmopathy was separated from stable hyperthyroidism by a 13 V-J signature model, with around 90% sensitivity and approximately 81% specificity obtained in cross-validation and 80%/75% obtained in testing. No statistical method was used to fix the sample size in advance, and group allocation was not hidden from the investigators.

On this clonotype itself: What this receptor recognizes is not known. Per-base quality was not reported, and no clone a single base away is much larger than it.

The TCR beta CDR3 regions were amplified from RNA transcripts. The TCR CDR3 was subjected to a first round of RT-PCR using the HTBI primer set and the Qiagen OneStep RT-PCR kit. Libraries were constructed in a second round of multiplex PCR, after which size selection and purification were carried out. Libraries were sequenced paired-end with 100 bp reads on an Illumina HiSeq2000. Turning to the authors' computational methods: SOAPnuke was used to process the raw data, throwing out any read that contained adapters or uncalled bases, had a mean Phred below 15, or lacked an exact constant-primer or identifier match. COPE v1.2.5 was used to merge the high-quality paired reads, and each unique nucleotide sequence was defined as a clonotype. Clonotypes were aligned to IMGT TRBV, TRBD and TRBJ reference segments using MiTCR v1.1. Analysis was restricted to V-J combinations with a frequency above 0.0001, which covered 98% to 99.2% of repertoires. The TCS score was defined as F50 (clonal expansion) divided by E x V (chaos), with BLOSUM62-based TCRdist calculated between CDR3 peptides within each V-J. Welch's t-statistics and random forest reduced around 520 V-J features to roughly 13, which were used in a naive Bayes classifier (R e1071). The public sequencing data were trimmed at Q25 with fastp and processed into clonotypes with MiXCR by TCRdb, which kept only in-frame beta chains. Each entry is one CDR3 protein sequence, shown with its most common DNA and genes. These V and J calls are TCRdb output, not the study's own analysis. The sample table records approximately 600,000 distinct CDR3 sequences; approximately 13% of these occur just once. Clones ranked in the top ten supply around 5.4% of the sample.

Inclusive of the bounding cysteine and phenylalanine, the CDR3 is 15 residues long. Kept here is only the CDR3 DNA, which spans 45 bases and is read in frame from base 1. CDR1 is given as LNHDA and CDR2 as SQIVND, both from the germline V gene (reference sequence). Hyperthyroidism patients were newly diagnosed, with disease duration under 2 months, and aged 18 to 65 years. Exclusion was applied to patients with uncontrolled infections, other autoimmune diseases, pregnancy or lactation. Diagnoses relied on clinical symptoms, serum thyroxine and TRAb, thyroid ultrasound and orbital computed tomography. For progressor patients, blood was drawn at the first diagnosis of hyperthyroidism, before any ophthalmopathy symptoms had appeared. Ficoll-Paque density gradient centrifugation was used to isolate PBMCs from approximately 10 ml of fresh peripheral blood. Progressor patients were defined as those initially diagnosed with Graves' hyperthyroidism in whom ophthalmopathy developed during follow-up. Trizol reagent was used to extract total RNA, and RNA quality was then checked on an Agilent 2100 Bioanalyzer.

This receptor was obtained from a woman aged 25 to 39 with Graves' hyperthyroidism that later progressed to Graves' ophthalmopathy. The specimen was blood. The rearranged segments are TRBV19 and TRBJ1-5; matching of 6 bases hints at TRBD1 as the D gene. The CDR3 region has the sequence CVSRRLTGPNQPQHF. Read as DNA, the sequence is TGTGTCAGCCGGAGACTAACAGGGCCGAATCAGCCCCAGCATTTT.